This TCR beta chain is drawn from a study of cytomegalovirus exposure and HLA in healthy donors. Study-wide points: Rarity characterized most TCR sequences, yet some public TCRs appeared in many donors.

Primers for the PCR totalled 60 Vbeta and 13 Jbeta. Method: immunoSEQ multiplex PCR; TCRdb's copy keeps in-frame clones and lacks some. The data show about 86,000 clones, 70% to 80% seen once. Points on this clone: The antigen remains unidentified.

V lost 1 base and J 5 bases, leaving 3 bases between the germline ends. The CDR3 is 12 amino acids. Germline CDR1 SGHTS, CDR2 YDEGEE. This TCR was sampled from a woman in her forties in good health and CMV-seropositive. The sequenced sample consisted of PBMCs. This chain links TRBV5-8 with TRBJ2-2; D unclear. CDR3 protein: CASSLQTGELFF. CDR3 in DNA: TGTGCCAGCAGCTTGCAAACCGGGGAGCTGTTTTTT.